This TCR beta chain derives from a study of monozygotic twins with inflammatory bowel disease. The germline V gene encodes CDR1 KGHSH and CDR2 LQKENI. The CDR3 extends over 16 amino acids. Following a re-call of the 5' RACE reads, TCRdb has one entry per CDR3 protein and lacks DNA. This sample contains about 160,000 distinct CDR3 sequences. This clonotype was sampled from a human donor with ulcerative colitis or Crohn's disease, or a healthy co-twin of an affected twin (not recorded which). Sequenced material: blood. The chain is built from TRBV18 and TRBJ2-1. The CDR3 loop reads CASSPPVTLGYNEQFF.